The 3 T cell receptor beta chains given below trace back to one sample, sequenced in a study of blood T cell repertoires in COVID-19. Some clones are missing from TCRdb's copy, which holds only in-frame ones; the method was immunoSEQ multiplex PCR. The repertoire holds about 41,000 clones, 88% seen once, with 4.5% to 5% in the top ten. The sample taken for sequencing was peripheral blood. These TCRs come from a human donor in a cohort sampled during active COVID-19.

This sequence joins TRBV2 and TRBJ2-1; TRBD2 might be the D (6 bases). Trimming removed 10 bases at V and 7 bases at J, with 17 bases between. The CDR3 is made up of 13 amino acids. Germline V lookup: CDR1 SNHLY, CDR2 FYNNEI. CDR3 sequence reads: CATGKGLPNEQFF. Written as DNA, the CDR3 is TGTGCCACTGGGAAGGGACTTCCAAATGAGCAGTTCTTC.

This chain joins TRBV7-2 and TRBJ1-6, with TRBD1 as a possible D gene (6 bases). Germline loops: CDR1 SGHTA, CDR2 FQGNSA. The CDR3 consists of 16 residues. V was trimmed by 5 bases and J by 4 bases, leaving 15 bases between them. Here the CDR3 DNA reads TGTGCCAGCAGCCACGGACAGAACCAGTATAATTCACCCCTCCACTTT. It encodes CASSHGQNQYNSPLHF.

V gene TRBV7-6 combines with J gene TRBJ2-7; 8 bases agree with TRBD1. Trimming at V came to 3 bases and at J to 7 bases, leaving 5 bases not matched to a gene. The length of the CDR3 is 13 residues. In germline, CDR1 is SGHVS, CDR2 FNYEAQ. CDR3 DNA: TGTGCCAGCAGCTTGTACAGGGGGAAGGAGCAGTACTTC. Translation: CASSLYRGKEQYF. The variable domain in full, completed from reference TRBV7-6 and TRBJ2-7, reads GAGVSQSPRYKVTKRGQDVALRCDPISGHVSLYWYRQALGQGPEFLTYFNYEAQQDKSGLPNDRFSAERPEGSISTLTIQRTEQRDSAMYRCASSLYRGKEQYFGPGTRLTVT.